These 14 T cell receptor beta chains were sequenced from one sample in a study of blood T cell repertoires in COVID-19. Data came from immunoSEQ multiplex PCR; TCRdb stores just in-frame clones and leaves some out. Here the sample spans some 48,000 clones, approximately 91% being singletons. Input material: peripheral blood. Receptors originate from a man aged 45 to 65 with active COVID-19.

This clone was found once. The chain carries TRBV6-5 and TRBJ1-1, with TRBD1 matching 12 bases. V gave up 5 bases and J gave up 4 bases; unmatched junction bases: 5. CDR3 length: 15 amino acids. CDR1 and CDR2 from the germline V gene are MNHEY and SVGAGI. The chain's CDR3 is CASSRGDRGPTEAFF. In nucleotides, the CDR3 is TGTGCCAGCAGTCGCGGGGACAGGGGGCCCACTGAAGCTTTCTTT.

CDR3 nucleotide sequence: TGTGCCAGCAGTATTACACAGACCACTGAAGCTTTCTTT. The encoded protein is CASSITQTTEAFF. The V gene is TRBV6-5, the J gene TRBJ1-1; D not resolved. V lost 5 bases to trimming and J lost 4 bases, with 11 bases between them. Per the germline V gene, CDR1 is MNHEY and CDR2 is SVGAGI. The CDR3 is 13 residues long.

The gene calls are TRBV5-1 and TRBJ2-5; D is perhaps TRBD2 (6 bases). The length of the CDR3 is 13 residues. CDR1 is SGHRS, CDR2 YFSETQ, per germline. V lost 0 bases to trimming and J lost 5 bases, with 8 bases between them. The CDR3, as DNA: TGCGCCAGCAGCTTGGAAGGGAGGGAGACCCAGTACTTC. It translates to CASSLEGRETQYF.

The chain has TRBV30 and TRBJ2-3, with 7 bases lining up with TRBD2. The germline V gene encodes CDR1 GTSNPN and CDR2 SVGIG (reference sequence). This CDR3 contains 16 residues. Unmatched junction bases numbered 6, after V lost 0 bases and J lost 0 bases. The CDR3 sequence is CAWSVRASGSTDTQYF. Written as DNA, the CDR3 is TGTGCCTGGAGTGTACGGGCTAGCGGAAGCACAGATACGCAGTATTTT. The variable domain in full, with the rest retrieved from reference TRBV30 and TRBJ2-3, is SQTIHQWPATLVQPVGSPLSLECTVEGTSNPNLYWYRQAAGRGLQLLFYSVGIGQISSEVPQNLSASRPQDRQFILSSKKLLLSDSGFYLCAWSVRASGSTDTQYFGPGTRLTVL.

CDR3 amino acids: CASSPPPVETQYF. DNA for the CDR3: TGTGCCAGCAGCCCCCCACCGGTTGAGACCCAGTACTTC. The chain uses TRBV11-2 and TRBJ2-5; D is undetermined. CDR1 is SGHAT and CDR2 is FQNNGV in the germline V gene. The CDR3 loop spans 13 amino acids. V was clipped by 5 bases and J by 5 bases, with 12 bases between them.

The chain uses TRBV5-1 and TRBJ1-1; 9 nucleotides align to TRBD1. This CDR3 has 16 amino acids. Losses at the gene ends were 4 bases for V and 2 bases for J; bases not matched to a gene: 9. Germline CDR1 and CDR2: SGHRS and YFSETQ. CDR3 protein: CASSRRWDRVNTEAFF. The CDR3 nucleotides read TGCGCCAGCAGCAGGCGCTGGGACAGGGTTAACACTGAAGCTTTCTTT.

This clone was recorded once. The V gene is TRBV24-1, the J gene TRBJ2-1; 10 bases align to TRBD1. The V and J ends lost 4 bases and 7 bases, in that order; junction bases with no gene match: 9. The CDR3 extends over 16 amino acids. CDR1 is KGHDR and CDR2 is SFDVKD in the germline V gene. The DNA for the CDR3 is TGTGCCACCAGTGACTCTCGGACAGGGGGTGCGAATGAGCAGTTCTTC. This encodes CATSDSRTGGANEQFF.

This chain links TRBV6-5 with TRBJ2-7, with 7 bases lining up with TRBD1. V trimming: 6 bases; J trimming: 6 bases; junction bases outside the gene matches: 11. The germline gives CDR1 MNHEY, CDR2 SVGAGI. The CDR3 covers 14 residues. CDR3 in amino acids: CASSRTGDPSEQYF. The CDR3 nucleotides are TGTGCCAGCAGCCGCACAGGGGATCCCTCCGAGCAGTACTTC.

The V and J genes are TRBV7-3 and TRBJ2-1; D unresolved. Germline-derived CDR1 and CDR2 are SGHTA and FQGTGA. This CDR3 spans 13 amino acids. The ends were cut back, 3 bases at V and 6 bases at J, with 9 bases in the middle. In nucleotides, the CDR3 is TGTGCCAGCAGCTTCACGACTCGCAATGAGCAGTTCTTC. It specifies CASSFTTRNEQFF.

The V gene is TRBV11-3, the J gene TRBJ1-2; D not resolved. The CDR3 extends over 13 amino acids. V lost 2 bases, J lost 14 bases, and 18 bases lay in between. Germline-derived CDR1 and CDR2 are SGHNT and YENEEA. This chain's CDR3 is CASSLSPVARRTF. The DNA for the CDR3 is TGTGCCAGCAGCTTATCCCCCGTGGCGAGGAGGACCTTC. The whole variable domain, filled in from reference TRBV11-3 and TRBJ1-2, reads EAGVVQSPRYKIIEKKQPVAFWCNPISGHNTLYWYLQNLGQGPELLIRYENEEAVDDSQLPKDRFSAERLKGVDSTLKIQPAELGDSAVYLCASSLSPVARRTFGSGTRLTVV.

V usage is TRBV7-3 and J usage is TRBJ2-5; 11 nucleotides align to TRBD2. J lost 5 bases, V lost 4 bases, and 6 bases had no gene match. CDR1 and CDR2 from the germline V gene are SGHTA and FQGTGA. The CDR3 has 15 amino acids. The DNA for the CDR3 is TGTGCCAGCAGCTCCGTAGCGGGAGGGGTTGAGACCCAGTACTTC. It specifies CASSSVAGGVETQYF. Drawing the rest from reference TRBV7-3 and TRBJ2-5, the complete variable domain is GAGVSQTPSNKVTEKGKYVELRCDPISGHTALYWYRQSLGQGPEFLIYFQGTGAADDSGLPNDRFFAVRPEGSVSTLKIQRTERGDSAVYLCASSSVAGGVETQYFGPGTRLLVL.

V usage is TRBV6-5 and J usage is TRBJ1-3, with D hard to call. The germline gives CDR1 MNHEY, CDR2 SVGAGI. CDR3 size: 15 residues. V lost 5 bases to trimming and J lost 0 bases, with 11 bases between them. The CDR3 sequence is CASSIIMSSGNTIYF. For the CDR3, the DNA is TGTGCCAGCAGTATCATCATGAGCTCTGGAAACACCATATATTTT.

The chain links TRBV11-2 to TRBJ1-1; TRBD1 is a possible D gene (5 bases). This CDR3 is 13 amino acids long. With 3 bases removed from V and 1 base from J, the gap between germline ends came to 6 bases. The germline CDR1 and CDR2 sequences are SGHAT and FQNNGV. CDR3 nucleotides: TGTGCCAGCAGCTTTAGGGGGAACACTGAAGCTTTCTTT. The encoded protein is CASSFRGNTEAFF.

The chain carries TRBV9 and TRBJ1-1; no firm D call. This CDR3 is 19 amino acids long. V gave up 5 bases and J gave up 4 bases, with 30 bases separating them. Germline V lookup: CDR1 SGDLS, CDR2 YYNGEE. The CDR3 nucleotides read TGTGCCAGCAGTAGGTCGCTGGGCGGAGCGGGGTTAAAGGGCACTGAAGCTTTCTTT. Protein: CASSRSLGGAGLKGTEAFF. The variable domain in full, completed from reference TRBV9 and TRBJ1-1, reads DSGVTQTPKHLITATGQRVTLRCSPRSGDLSVYWYQQSLDQGLQFLIQYYNGEERAKGNILERFSAQQFPDLHSELNLSSLELGDSALYFCASSRSLGGAGLKGTEAFFGQGTRLTVV.